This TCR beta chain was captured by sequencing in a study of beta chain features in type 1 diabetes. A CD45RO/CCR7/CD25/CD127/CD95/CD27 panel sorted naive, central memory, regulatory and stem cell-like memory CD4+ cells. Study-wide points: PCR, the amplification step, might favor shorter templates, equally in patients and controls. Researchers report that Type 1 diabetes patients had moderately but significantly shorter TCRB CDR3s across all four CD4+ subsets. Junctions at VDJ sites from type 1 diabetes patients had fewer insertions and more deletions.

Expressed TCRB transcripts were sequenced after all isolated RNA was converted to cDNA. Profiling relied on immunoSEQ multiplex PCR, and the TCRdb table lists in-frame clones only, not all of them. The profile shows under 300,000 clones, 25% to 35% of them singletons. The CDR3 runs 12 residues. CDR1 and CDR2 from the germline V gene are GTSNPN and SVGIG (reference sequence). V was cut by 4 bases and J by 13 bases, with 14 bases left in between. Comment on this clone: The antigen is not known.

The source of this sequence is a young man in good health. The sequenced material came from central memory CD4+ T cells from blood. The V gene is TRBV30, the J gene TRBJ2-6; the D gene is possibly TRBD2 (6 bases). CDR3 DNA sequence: TGTGCCTGGAATCCCGACCGGGAGGTCCTGACTTTC. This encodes CAWNPDREVLTF.